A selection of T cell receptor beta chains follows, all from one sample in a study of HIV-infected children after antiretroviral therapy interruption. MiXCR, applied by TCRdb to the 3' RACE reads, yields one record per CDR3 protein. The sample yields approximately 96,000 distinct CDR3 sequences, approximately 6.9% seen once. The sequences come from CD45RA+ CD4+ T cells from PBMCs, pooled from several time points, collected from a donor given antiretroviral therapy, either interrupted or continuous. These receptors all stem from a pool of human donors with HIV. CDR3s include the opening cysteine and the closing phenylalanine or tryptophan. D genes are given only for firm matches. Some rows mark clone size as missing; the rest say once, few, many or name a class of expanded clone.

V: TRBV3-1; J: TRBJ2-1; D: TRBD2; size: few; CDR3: CASSPRERSSYNEQFF; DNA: TGTGCCAGCAGCCCGCGGGAGAGGAGCTCCTACAATGAGCAGTTCTTC
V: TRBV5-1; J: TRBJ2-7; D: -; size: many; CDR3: CASSLYSEQYF; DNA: TGCGCCAGCAGCTTGTACAGCGAGCAGTACTTC
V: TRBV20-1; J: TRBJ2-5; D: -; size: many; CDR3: CSASSETQYF; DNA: TGCAGTGCTAGTAGTGAGACCCAGTACTTC
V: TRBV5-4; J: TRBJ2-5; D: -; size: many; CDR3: CASSLDQKETQYF; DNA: TGTGCCAGCAGCTTGGATCAGAAAGAGACCCAGTACTTC
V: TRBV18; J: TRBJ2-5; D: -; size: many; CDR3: CASSTGLAKTQYF; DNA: TGTGCCAGCTCAACGGGGCTGGCAAAGACCCAGTACTTC
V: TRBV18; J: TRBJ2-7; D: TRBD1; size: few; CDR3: CASSQGQGVPYEQYF; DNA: TGTGCCAGCTCACAGGGACAGGGAGTTCCGTACGAGCAGTACTTC
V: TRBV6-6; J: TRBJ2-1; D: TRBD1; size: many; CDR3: CASSYFGTGSVNEQFF; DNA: TGTGCCAGCAGTTACTTCGGGACAGGGTCCGTCAATGAGCAGTTCTTC
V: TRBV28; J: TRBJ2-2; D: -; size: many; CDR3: CASSLAGGTGELFF; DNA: TGTGCCAGCAGTCTTGCAGGAGGTACCGGGGAGCTGTTTTTT
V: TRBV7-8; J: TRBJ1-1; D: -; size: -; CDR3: CASSPFGTSRTEAFF; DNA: TGTGCCAGCAGCCCCTTCGGGACATCGCGCACTGAAGCTTTCTTT
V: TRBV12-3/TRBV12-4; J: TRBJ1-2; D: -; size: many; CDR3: CASNHRWGNYGYTF; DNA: TGTGCCAGCAATCATCGGTGGGGGAACTATGGCTACACCTTC
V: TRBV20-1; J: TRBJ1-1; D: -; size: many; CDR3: CSARDLSLRSWPEAFF; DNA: TGCAGTGCTAGAGATTTAAGTTTAAGGTCCTGGCCCGAAGCTTTCTTT
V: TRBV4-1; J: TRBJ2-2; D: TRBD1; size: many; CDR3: CASSGQGMTVDTGELFF; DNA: TGCGCCAGCAGCGGACAGGGAATGACGGTGGACACCGGGGAGCTGTTTTTT
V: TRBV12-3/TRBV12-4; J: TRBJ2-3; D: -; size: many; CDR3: CASSLFQGDTQYF; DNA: TGTGCCAGCAGCCTCTTTCAGGGGGATACGCAGTATTTT
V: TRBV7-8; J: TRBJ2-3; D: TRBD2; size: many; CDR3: CASSLALSPWTSGGTDTQYF; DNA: TGTGCCAGCAGCTTAGCCCTATCTCCGTGGACTAGCGGGGGTACAGATACGCAGTATTTT
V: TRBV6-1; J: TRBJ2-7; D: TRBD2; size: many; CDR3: CASSEVGGSYEQYF; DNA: TGTGCCAGCAGTGAAGTCGGCGGGAGCTACGAGCAGTACTTC
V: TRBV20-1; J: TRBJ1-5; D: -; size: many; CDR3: CSAREVGQSNQPQHF; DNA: TGCAGTGCTAGAGAGGTGGGGCAGAGCAATCAGCCCCAGCATTTT
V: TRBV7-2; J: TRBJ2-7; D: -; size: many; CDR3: CASGPAVHEQYF; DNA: TGTGCCAGCGGCCCCGCCGTCCACGAGCAGTACTTC
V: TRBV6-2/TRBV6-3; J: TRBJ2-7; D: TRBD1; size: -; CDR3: CASSQGGGPTYEQYF; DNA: TGTGCCAGCAGCCAAGGGGGCGGGCCGACCTACGAGCAGTACTTC
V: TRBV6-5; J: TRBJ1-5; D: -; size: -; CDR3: CASSEVGVGNQPQHF; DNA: TGTGCCAGCAGTGAAGTAGGGGTAGGGAATCAGCCCCAGCATTTT
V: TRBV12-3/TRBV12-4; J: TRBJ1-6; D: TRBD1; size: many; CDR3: CASTPTGKNSPLHF; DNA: TGTGCCAGCACCCCGACAGGGAAAAATTCACCCCTCCACTTT
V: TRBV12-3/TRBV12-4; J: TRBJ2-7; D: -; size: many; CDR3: CASSRSAVVYEQYF; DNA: TGTGCCAGCAGCCGCTCCGCTGTAGTCTACGAGCAGTACTTC
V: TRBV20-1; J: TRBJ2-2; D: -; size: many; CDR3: CSAAPGLSNTGELFF; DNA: TGCAGTGCAGCCCCCGGACTATCGAACACCGGGGAGCTGTTTTTT
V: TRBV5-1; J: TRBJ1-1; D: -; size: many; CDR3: CASSRGGSTEAFF; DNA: TGCGCCAGCAGCCGAGGGGGAAGCACTGAAGCTTTCTTT
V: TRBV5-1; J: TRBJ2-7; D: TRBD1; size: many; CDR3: CASSRDRGKQQYF; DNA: TGCGCCAGCTCCCGGGACAGGGGAAAACAGCAGTACTTC
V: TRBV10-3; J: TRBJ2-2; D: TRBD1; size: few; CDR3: CAISTGTGNTGELFF; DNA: TGTGCCATCAGCACCGGGACAGGGAATACCGGGGAGCTGTTTTTT
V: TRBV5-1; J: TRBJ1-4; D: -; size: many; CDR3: CASSLADGLGEKLFF; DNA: TGCGCCAGCAGCTTGGCCGACGGATTAGGTGAAAAACTGTTTTTT
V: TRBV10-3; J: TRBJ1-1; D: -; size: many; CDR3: CAISDVVPTEAFF; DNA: TGTGCCATCAGTGATGTAGTGCCCACTGAAGCTTTCTTT
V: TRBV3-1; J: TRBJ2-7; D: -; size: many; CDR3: CASSQVDEQYF; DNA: TGTGCCAGCAGCCAAGTTGACGAGCAGTACTTC
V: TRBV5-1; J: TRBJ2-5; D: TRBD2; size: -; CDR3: CASSLEVGGEETQYF; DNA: TGCGCCAGCAGCTTGGAGGTCGGGGGGGAAGAGACCCAGTACTTC
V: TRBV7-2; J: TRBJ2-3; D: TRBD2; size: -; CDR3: CASCREGTSTDTQYF; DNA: TGTGCCAGCTGCAGGGAGGGGACCAGCACAGATACGCAGTATTTT
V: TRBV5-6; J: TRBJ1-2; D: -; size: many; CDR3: CASIIANRNYGYTF; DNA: TGTGCCAGCATCATTGCCAATCGGAACTATGGCTACACCTTC
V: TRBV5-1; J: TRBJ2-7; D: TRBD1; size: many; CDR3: CASSRGTVEEQYF; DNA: TGCGCCAGCAGCCGTGGGACAGTTGAGGAGCAGTACTTC
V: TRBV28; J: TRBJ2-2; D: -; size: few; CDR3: CAYGQRNTGELFF; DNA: TGTGCCTACGGACAGAGGAACACCGGGGAGCTGTTTTTT
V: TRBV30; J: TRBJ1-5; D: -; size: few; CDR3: CACSAGAGRRDQPQHF; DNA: TGTGCCTGTAGTGCAGGGGCAGGGAGGCGGGATCAGCCCCAGCATTTT
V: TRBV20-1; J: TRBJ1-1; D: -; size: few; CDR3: CSARTIEAFF; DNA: TGCAGTGCTCGGACGATTGAAGCTTTCTTT
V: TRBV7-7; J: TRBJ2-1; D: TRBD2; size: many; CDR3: CASSSASGLAGVGEQFF; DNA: TGTGCCAGCAGCTCCGCCTCGGGACTAGCGGGAGTTGGTGAGCAGTTCTTC
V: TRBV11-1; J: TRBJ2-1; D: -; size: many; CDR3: CASSLVGEMFF; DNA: TGTGCCAGCAGCTTAGTAGGCGAGATGTTCTTC
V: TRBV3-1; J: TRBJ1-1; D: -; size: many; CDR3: CASSQESIEAFF; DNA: TGTGCCAGCAGCCAAGAGAGTATTGAAGCTTTCTTT
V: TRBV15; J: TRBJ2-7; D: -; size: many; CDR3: CATSRDLGAYSYEQYF; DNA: TGTGCCACCAGCAGAGATCTCGGGGCTTACTCCTACGAGCAGTACTTC
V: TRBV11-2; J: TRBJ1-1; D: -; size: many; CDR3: CASSPRAKTLNTEAFF; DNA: TGTGCCAGCAGCCCCCGGGCGAAGACTTTAAACACTGAAGCTTTCTTT
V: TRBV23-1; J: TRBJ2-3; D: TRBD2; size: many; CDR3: CASSLWEPAGRTDTQYF; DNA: TGCGCCAGCAGTCTGTGGGAGCCAGCGGGGAGAACAGATACGCAGTATTTT
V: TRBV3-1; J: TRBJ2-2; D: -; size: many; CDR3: CASSPLLNTGELFF; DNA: TGTGCCAGCAGCCCCCTATTGAACACCGGGGAGCTGTTTTTT
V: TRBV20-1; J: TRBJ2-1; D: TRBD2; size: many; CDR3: CSVRDQRGSSYNEQFF; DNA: TGCAGTGTGAGAGACCAGCGGGGGTCCTCCTACAATGAGCAGTTCTTC
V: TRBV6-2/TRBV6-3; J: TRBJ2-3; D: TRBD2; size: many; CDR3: CASSYSDWSSGRF; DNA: TGTGCCAGCAGTTACTCGGATTGGAGTAGCGGGAGATTT
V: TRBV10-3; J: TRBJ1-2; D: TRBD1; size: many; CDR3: CASGDARTGHSDYTF; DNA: TGTGCCAGCGGTGATGCGAGGACAGGGCACTCCGACTACACCTTC
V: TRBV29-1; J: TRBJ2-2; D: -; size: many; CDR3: CSVGVSESGELFF; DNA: TGCAGCGTTGGAGTTTCGGAGTCGGGGGAGCTGTTTTTT
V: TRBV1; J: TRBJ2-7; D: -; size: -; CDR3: CTSSQESTPLLTRQRVYEQYF; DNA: TGCACCAGCAGCCAAGAGAGTACTCCCCTCCTAACCAGGCAGCGAGTCTACGAGCAGTACTTC
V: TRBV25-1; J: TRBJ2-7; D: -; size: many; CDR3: CASSEPTGRNEQYF; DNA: TGTGCCAGCAGTGAGCCGACAGGGAGGAACGAGCAGTACTTC
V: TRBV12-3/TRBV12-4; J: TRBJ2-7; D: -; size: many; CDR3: CASSWFRASEQYF; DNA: TGTGCCAGCAGTTGGTTCCGGGCCTCTGAGCAGTACTTC
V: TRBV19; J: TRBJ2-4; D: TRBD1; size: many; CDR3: CASSAGQGAIFRVNIQYF; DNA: TGTGCCAGTAGCGCGGGACAGGGGGCAATTTTTCGCGTTAACATTCAGTACTTC
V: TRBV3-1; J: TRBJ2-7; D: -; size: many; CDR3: CASSQELPGHTTYEQYF; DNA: TGTGCCAGCAGCCAAGAGCTTCCGGGACACACCACCTACGAGCAGTACTTC
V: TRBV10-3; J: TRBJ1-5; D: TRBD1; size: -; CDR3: CAISQGASQPQHF; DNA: TGTGCCATCAGTCAGGGGGCAAGTCAGCCCCAGCATTTT
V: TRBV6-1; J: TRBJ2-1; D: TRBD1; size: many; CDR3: CASSEATGSAYNEQFF; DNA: TGTGCCAGCAGTGAAGCGACAGGGAGCGCATACAATGAGCAGTTCTTC